Listed here are 22 T cell receptor beta chains from one sample, sequenced in a study of OX40 agonist ivuxolimab in advanced cancers. Sequenced by immunoSEQ multiplex PCR; TCRdb stores in-frame clones only, minus some. The repertoire includes more than 70,000 clones, 85% to 90% of them detected once, and 0.5% to 0.55% sits in the top ten. Here the sequenced sample was CD4+ or CD8+ T cells sorted from blood, taken in a trial of the OX40 agonist ivuxolimab. The receptor set was obtained from an adult with an advanced solid tumor such as melanoma, head and neck, liver or kidney cancer.

This clone was observed once. This rearrangement joins TRBV5-4 to TRBJ2-1, with D unresolved. The CDR3 contains 14 residues. CDR1 is SGHNT, CDR2 YYREEE, per germline (reference sequence). Trimming shortened V by 2 bases and J by 2 bases, and 8 bases separated the two germline ends. The CDR3 is CASSFERPYNEQFF. The CDR3 DNA reads TGTGCCAGCAGCTTCGAACGGCCCTACAATGAGCAGTTCTTC.

The gene calls are TRBV5-6 and TRBJ2-7; 9 nucleotides line up with TRBD1. V lost 3 bases to trimming and J lost 4 bases; unmatched junction nucleotides: 8. In germline, CDR1 is SGHDT, CDR2 YYEEEE. The CDR3 is 15 amino acids. Here the CDR3 reads CASSYMDRGGYEQYF. In nucleotides, the CDR3 is TGTGCCAGCAGCTATATGGACAGGGGAGGTTACGAGCAGTACTTC.

The rearrangement links TRBV7-9 to TRBJ2-7, with D possibly matching TRBD2 (6 bases). The V end lost 1 base, the J end lost 1 base, and 23 bases lay between the germline ends. CDR3 length: 19 residues. Germline V gives CDR1 SEHNR, CDR2 FQNEAQ (reference sequence). CDR3 region: CASSLERRVKSGSSYEQYF. CDR3 DNA: TGTGCCAGCAGCTTAGAGAGGAGGGTAAAGAGTGGAAGTTCCTACGAGCAGTACTTC.

The chain joins TRBV6-1 to TRBJ1-1; D unresolved. V shed 3 bases and J shed 2 bases, with 16 bases lying between them. CDR1 is MNHNS and CDR2 is SASEGT in the germline V gene. CDR3 length equals 16 residues. The CDR3 coding sequence is TGTGCCAGCAGTGACCGGGTCCCTACCTCCAACACTGAAGCTTTCTTT. Protein product: CASSDRVPTSNTEAFF.

V and J are TRBV19 and TRBJ1-3; no clear D. The CDR3 has 15 residues. Germline assignment: CDR1 LNHDA and CDR2 SQIVND (reference sequence). The V end lost 3 bases, the J end lost 1 base, and 10 bases lay between the germline ends. CDR3 amino acids: CASSMGQLSGNTIYF. As DNA, the CDR3 is TGTGCCAGTAGTATGGGTCAACTTTCTGGAAACACCATATATTTT.

The J gene is TRBJ1-6, the V gene TRBV19, with a possible D match to TRBD1 (5 bases). Looked up from germline, CDR1 is LNHDA and CDR2 is SQIVND (reference sequence). This CDR3 is built from 14 residues. Trimming left V 5 bases short and J 4 bases short, with 9 bases between. CDR3 amino acids: CASSPGTYNSPLHF. The CDR3 DNA follows: TGTGCCAGTAGTCCAGGGACGTATAATTCACCCCTCCACTTT.

This rearrangement joins TRBV18 to TRBJ2-7; the match to TRBD2 covers 10 bases. Trimming took 4 bases from V and 3 from J; bases not matched to a gene: 3. The length of the CDR3 is 14 residues. Looked up from germline, CDR1 is KGHSH and CDR2 is LQKENI. In nucleotides, the CDR3 is TGTGCCAGCTCACTTGCTAGCGGGAGCTACGAGCAGTACTTC. Translating gives CASSLASGSYEQYF.

V is TRBV5-4 and J is TRBJ2-5; perhaps TRBD2 as D (6 bases). Germline CDR1 reads SGHNT; CDR2 reads YYREEE (reference sequence). This CDR3 is 14 amino acids long. V lost 4 bases to trimming and J lost 5 bases, with 15 bases between them. CDR3 protein: CASSDGKGRETQYF. In DNA form, the CDR3 reads TGTGCCAGCAGCGATGGCAAGGGGAGGGAGACCCAGTACTTC.

The CDR3 loop is CASSQESRGMVGYTF. The CDR3, as DNA: TGTGCCAGCAGCCAAGAATCCAGGGGCATGGTAGGCTACACCTTC. This chain joins TRBV4-2 and TRBJ1-2; the D gene is possibly TRBD1 (6 bases). Per germline, CDR1 LGHNA and CDR2 YNFKEQ. There are 15 residues in the CDR3. V lost 0 bases to trimming and J lost 8 bases, with 16 bases between them.

The rearrangement uses TRBV11-3 and TRBJ1-3, with D tentatively TRBD1 (5 bases). V lost 5 bases and J lost 0, with 14 bases in between. The CDR3 runs to 16 residues. Germline lookup yields CDR1 SGHNT and CDR2 YENEEA. The CDR3 nucleotides are TGTGCCAGCAGCCCGGGGCTCCTCGGCTCTGGAAACACCATATATTTT. Its protein is CASSPGLLGSGNTIYF.

The table lists this clone with a count of one. The V gene is TRBV6-6, the J gene TRBJ2-7; 7 bases fit TRBD1. The CDR3 has 15 residues. The V gene's germline CDR1 is MNHNY and CDR2 SVGAGI (reference sequence). J gave up 2 bases and V 2 bases, and 6 bases lay outside the gene matches. The CDR3 bases are TGTGCCAGCAGTTACCGACAGGGAAATGCCTACGAGCAGTACTTC. Protein product: CASSYRQGNAYEQYF.

This CDR3 reads CASSLRGQNSPLHF. The CDR3 DNA sequence: TGTGCCAGCAGCTTACGGGGGCAGAATTCACCCCTCCACTTT. The V gene is TRBV11-1, the J gene TRBJ1-6; D perhaps matches TRBD1 (6 bases). The CDR3 is 14 residues long. The V gene's germline CDR1 is SGHAT and CDR2 FQDESV (reference sequence). Trimming cost V 2 bases and J 7 bases, with 9 bases left between them.

The CDR3 loop reads CASSVRQGGNEKLFF. In nucleotides, the CDR3 is TGTGCCAGCAGTGTCCGACAGGGAGGTAATGAAAAACTGTTTTTT. This chain connects TRBV2 to TRBJ1-4; 7 bases map to TRBD1. This CDR3 is built from 15 residues. The germline V gene encodes CDR1 SNHLY and CDR2 FYNNEI. V was clipped by 4 bases and J by 4 bases; unmatched bases: 6.

This chain uses TRBV4-1 with TRBJ2-3; D tentatively reads TRBD1 or TRBD2 (5 bases each). Trimming removed 3 bases from V and 5 bases from J, with 24 bases in between. The CDR3 spans 18 residues. Looked up from germline, CDR1 is MGHRA and CDR2 is YSYEKL. The CDR3 coding sequence is TGCGCCAGCAGCCAGTACCCCCGGGACCCCATTACGGTAGATACGCAGTATTTT. Translated, it gives CASSQYPRDPITVDTQYF.

The rearrangement uses TRBV10-2 and TRBJ1-4; maybe TRBD1 (6 bases). The CDR3 is 15 amino acids. V lost 6 bases, J lost 7 bases, and 18 bases lay in between. CDR1 is WSHSY and CDR2 is SAAADI in the germline V gene. The chain's CDR3 is CASRGGLGGGEKLFF. The DNA for the CDR3 is TGCGCCAGCAGGGGAGGACTGGGAGGGGGTGAAAAACTGTTTTTT.

The chain is built from TRBV10-2 and TRBJ1-3; D remains unclear. CDR1 WSHSY and CDR2 SAAADI come from the germline V gene. Trimming cost V 7 bases and J 3 bases, with 10 bases left between them. This CDR3 comprises 13 residues. CDR3 DNA: TGCGCCAGCATGGAGGGTGTTGGAAACACCATATATTTT. Protein product: CASMEGVGNTIYF.

The chain links TRBV5-6 to TRBJ2-7; TRBD2 matches 12 bases. With V trimmed by 1 base and J by 5 bases, 7 bases remained unmatched. CDR3 length: 16 amino acids. Germline V CDR1 and CDR2: SGHDT, YYEEEE. Written as DNA, the CDR3 is TGTGCCAGCAGCTTGACTAGCGGGAGGTTGGTTGACGAGCAGTACTTC. It translates to CASSLTSGRLVDEQYF.

This chain uses TRBV28 with TRBJ1-2; 9 bases fit TRBD1. After removal of 6 bases from V and 8 bases from J, the junction contained 7 bases not matched to a gene. The CDR3 contains 13 residues. The germline CDR1 and CDR2 sequences are MDHEN and SYDVKM. CDR3 DNA: TGTGCCAGCAGCCTTGACAGGGGGACGGGCTACACCTTC. Its translation: CASSLDRGTGYTF.

The V call is TRBV7-3, the J call TRBJ2-1; 10 bases fit TRBD1. Unmatched junction bases numbered 4, after V lost 2 bases and J lost 6 bases. The CDR3 spans 15 residues. CDR1 and CDR2 (germline): SGHTA, FQGTGA. The CDR3 here is CASSLGTGVFNEQFF. The CDR3 DNA reads as TGTGCCAGCAGCTTAGGGACAGGGGTTTTCAATGAGCAGTTCTTC. Based on the CDR3 plus reference TRBV7-3 and TRBJ2-1, the full variable domain is GAGVSQTPSNKVTEKGKYVELRCDPISGHTALYWYRQSLGQGPEFLIYFQGTGAADDSGLPNDRFFAVRPEGSVSTLKIQRTERGDSAVYLCASSLGTGVFNEQFFGPGTRLTVL.

The CDR3 DNA reads TGTGCCAGCAGCCCCCGACAGGGCTTTAGCTCCTACGAGCAGTACTTC. It specifies CASSPRQGFSSYEQYF. The gene calls are TRBV7-2 and TRBJ2-7; TRBD1 matches 7 bases. The length of the CDR3 is 16 residues. V shed 5 bases, J shed 0 bases, and the junction held 10 bases outside the gene matches. Per the germline V gene, CDR1 is SGHTA and CDR2 is FQGNSA.

The chain uses TRBV7-8 and TRBJ1-5, with a tentative D call TRBD1 (6 bases). CDR3 length equals 20 residues. Trimming stripped 3 bases from V and 0 bases from J, with 24 bases between. Looked up from germline, CDR1 is SGHVS and CDR2 is FQNEAQ. The CDR3 DNA follows: TGTGCCAGCAGCTTGGACGACAGGATCTCTCTTCTTTATAGCAATCAGCCCCAGCATTTT. This sequence encodes CASSLDDRISLLYSNQPQHF.

This chain links TRBV6-5 with TRBJ1-5; tentative D call: TRBD1 (5 bases). Trimming shortened V by 2 bases and J by 6 bases, and 8 bases separated the two germline ends. This CDR3 is 13 amino acids long. Germline loops: CDR1 MNHEY, CDR2 SVGAGI. The CDR3 region is CASSYDRTQPQHF. In DNA, the CDR3 is TGTGCCAGCAGTTACGACAGAACTCAGCCCCAGCATTTT.